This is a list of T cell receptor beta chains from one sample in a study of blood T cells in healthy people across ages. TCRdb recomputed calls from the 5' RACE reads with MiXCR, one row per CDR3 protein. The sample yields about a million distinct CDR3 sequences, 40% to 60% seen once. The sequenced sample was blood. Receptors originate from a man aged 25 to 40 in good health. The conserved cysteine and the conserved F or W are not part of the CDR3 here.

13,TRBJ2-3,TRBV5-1,ASSFARGASDTQY
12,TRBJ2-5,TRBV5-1,ASNPAGGQETQY
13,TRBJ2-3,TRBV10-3,AISEWGTAEDTQY
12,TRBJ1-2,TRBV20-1,SAITEITNYGYT
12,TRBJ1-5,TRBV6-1,ASSEVVVGQPQH
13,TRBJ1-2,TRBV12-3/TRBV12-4,ASSFLTPAGNGYT
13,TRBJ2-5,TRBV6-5,ASSYTSGGANEQY
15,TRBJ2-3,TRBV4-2,ASSQGRGMARTDTQY
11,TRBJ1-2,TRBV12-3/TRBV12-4,ASSVTGRYGYT
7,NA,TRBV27,AAAAEQY
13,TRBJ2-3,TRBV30,AWSPGLVGTDTQY
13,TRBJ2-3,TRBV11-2,ASSLVQGVTDTQY
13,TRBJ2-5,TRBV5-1,ASSLDRGVKETQY
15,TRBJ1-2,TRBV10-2,ASSDDTGLTSNYGYT
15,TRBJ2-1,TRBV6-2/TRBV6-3,ASSYAGLAVSYNEQF
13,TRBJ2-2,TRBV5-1,ASSSLAGKTGELF
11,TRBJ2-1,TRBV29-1,SVSGGELNEQF
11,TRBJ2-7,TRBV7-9,ASHRGDSYEQY
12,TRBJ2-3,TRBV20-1,SAARTGITDTQY
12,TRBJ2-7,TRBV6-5,ASRLGQGVYEQY
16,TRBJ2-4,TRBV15,ATSRRAVGLIAKNIQY
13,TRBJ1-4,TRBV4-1,ASSRPGQVNEKLF
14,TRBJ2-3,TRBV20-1,SARKPLGGSTDAQY
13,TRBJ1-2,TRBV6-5,ASSYPSGWDQGYT
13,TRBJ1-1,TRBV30,ARSMTGPLNTEAF
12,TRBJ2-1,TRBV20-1,SAETWSSYNEQF
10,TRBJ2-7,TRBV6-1,ASSWDREGQY
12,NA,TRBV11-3,ASRSPLGVETQY
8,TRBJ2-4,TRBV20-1,SALGGSLY
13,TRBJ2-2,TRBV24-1,ATSESKGRTGELF
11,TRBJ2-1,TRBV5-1,ASMPSSYNEQF
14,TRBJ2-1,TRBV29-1,SVEPQRGGSYNEQF
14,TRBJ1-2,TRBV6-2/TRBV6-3,ASSYFLTGNNYGYT
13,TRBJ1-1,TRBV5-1,ASSHGTGVNTEAF
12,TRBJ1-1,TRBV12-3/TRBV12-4,ASSGPSEDTEAF
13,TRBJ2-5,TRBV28,ASSQPGTTAGTQY
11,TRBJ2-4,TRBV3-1,ASSQLAKNIQY
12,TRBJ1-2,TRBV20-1,SATEQGINYGYT
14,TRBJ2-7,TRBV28,ASSFPTSGGSYEQY
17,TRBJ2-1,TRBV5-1,ASSSAGTSGVRSYNEQF
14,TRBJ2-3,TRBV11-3,ASSLGGMRSTDTQY
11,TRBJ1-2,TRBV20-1,CAGDRTFYGYT
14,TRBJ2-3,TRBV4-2,ASSQVVGDRTDTQY
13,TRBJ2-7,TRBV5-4,ASSPGGTGTYEQY
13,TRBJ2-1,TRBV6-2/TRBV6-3,ASTPGAARGNEQF
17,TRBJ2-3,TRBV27,ASTPRTSGAIFGTDTQY
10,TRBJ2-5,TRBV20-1,SARLFQETQY
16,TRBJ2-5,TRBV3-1,ASSQDLRAGDGQETQY
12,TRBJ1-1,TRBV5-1,ASSKQDRNTEVF
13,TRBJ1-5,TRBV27,ASSPLGGSNQPQH
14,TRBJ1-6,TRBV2,ASILRPGTGESPLH
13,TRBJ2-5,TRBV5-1,ASRGLVGPKETQY
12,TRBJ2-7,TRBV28,ASSLGTGGHEQY